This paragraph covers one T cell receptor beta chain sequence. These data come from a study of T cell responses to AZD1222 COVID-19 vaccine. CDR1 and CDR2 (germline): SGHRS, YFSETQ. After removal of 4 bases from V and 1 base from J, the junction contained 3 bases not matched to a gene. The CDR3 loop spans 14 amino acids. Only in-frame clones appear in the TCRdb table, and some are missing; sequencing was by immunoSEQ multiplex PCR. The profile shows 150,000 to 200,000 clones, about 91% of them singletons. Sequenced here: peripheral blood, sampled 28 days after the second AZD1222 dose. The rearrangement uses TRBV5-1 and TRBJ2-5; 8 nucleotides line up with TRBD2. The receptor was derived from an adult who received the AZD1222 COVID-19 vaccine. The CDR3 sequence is CASSIGTSQETQYF. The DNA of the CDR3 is TGCGCCAGCAGCATCGGGACTAGCCAAGAGACCCAGTACTTC.